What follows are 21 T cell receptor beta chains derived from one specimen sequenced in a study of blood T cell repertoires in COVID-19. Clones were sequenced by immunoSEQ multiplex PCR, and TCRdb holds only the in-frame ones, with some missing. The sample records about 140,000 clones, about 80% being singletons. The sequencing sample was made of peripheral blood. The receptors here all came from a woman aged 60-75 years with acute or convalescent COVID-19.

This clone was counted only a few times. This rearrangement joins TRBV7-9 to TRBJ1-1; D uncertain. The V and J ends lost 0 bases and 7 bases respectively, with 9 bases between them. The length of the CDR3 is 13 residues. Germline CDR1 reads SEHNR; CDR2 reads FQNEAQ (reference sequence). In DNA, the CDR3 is TGTGCCAGCAGCTTAGCGGCTGTTCGTGAAGCTTTCTTT. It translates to CASSLAAVREAFF.

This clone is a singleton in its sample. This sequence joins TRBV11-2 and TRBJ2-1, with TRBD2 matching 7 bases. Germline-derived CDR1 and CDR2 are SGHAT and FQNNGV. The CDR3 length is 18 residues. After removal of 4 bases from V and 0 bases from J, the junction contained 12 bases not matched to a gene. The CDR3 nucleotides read TGTGCCAGCAGCTCGATAGCGGGCAGGCTAAGCTCCTACAATGAGCAGTTCTTC. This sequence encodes CASSSIAGRLSSYNEQFF.

In DNA form, the CDR3 reads TGTGCCAGCAGCCACTCCACTAGCGGGGGGGGAGATACGCAGTATTTT. Protein sequence: CASSHSTSGGGDTQYF. The rearrangement joins TRBV11-2 to TRBJ2-3; 13 nucleotides match TRBD2. Germline V CDR1 and CDR2: SGHAT, FQNNGV. The length of the CDR3 is 16 residues. J lost 5 bases, V lost 5 bases, and 7 bases had no gene match.

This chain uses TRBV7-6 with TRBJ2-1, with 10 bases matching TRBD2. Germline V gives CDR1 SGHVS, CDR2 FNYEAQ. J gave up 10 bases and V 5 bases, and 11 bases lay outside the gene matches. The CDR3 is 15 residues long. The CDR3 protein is CASSKAGGPLQEQFF. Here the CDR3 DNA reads TGTGCCAGCAGCAAAGCGGGAGGGCCTCTTCAGGAGCAGTTCTTC.

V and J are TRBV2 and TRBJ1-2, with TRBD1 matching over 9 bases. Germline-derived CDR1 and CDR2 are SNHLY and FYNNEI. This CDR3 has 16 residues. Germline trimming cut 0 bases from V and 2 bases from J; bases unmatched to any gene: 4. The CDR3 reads CASSEAWTGANYGYTF. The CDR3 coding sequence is TGTGCCAGCAGTGAAGCCTGGACAGGGGCAAACTATGGCTACACCTTC.

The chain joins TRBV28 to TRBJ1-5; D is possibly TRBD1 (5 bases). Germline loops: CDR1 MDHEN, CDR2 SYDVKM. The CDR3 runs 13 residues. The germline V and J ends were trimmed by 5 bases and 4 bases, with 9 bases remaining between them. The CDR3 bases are TGTGCCAGCAGTGCGCCAGGGAATCAGCCCCAGCATTTT. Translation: CASSAPGNQPQHF.

The CDR3 loop is CASSLIGQSQETQYF. In nucleotides, the CDR3 is TGTGCCAGCAGTTTAATTGGACAAAGCCAAGAGACCCAGTACTTC. V gene TRBV28 combines with J gene TRBJ2-5; a possible D gene is TRBD1 (5 bases). This CDR3 spans 15 amino acids. Germline V lookup: CDR1 MDHEN, CDR2 SYDVKM. Trimming stripped 2 bases from V and 1 base from J, with 11 bases between.

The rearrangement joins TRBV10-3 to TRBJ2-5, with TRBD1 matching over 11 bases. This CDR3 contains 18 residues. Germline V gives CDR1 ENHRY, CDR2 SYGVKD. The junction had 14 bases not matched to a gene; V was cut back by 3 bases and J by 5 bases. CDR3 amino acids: CAISEVWTGGSLGETQYF. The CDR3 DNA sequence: TGTGCCATCAGTGAAGTCTGGACAGGGGGCTCCCTGGGCGAGACCCAGTACTTC.

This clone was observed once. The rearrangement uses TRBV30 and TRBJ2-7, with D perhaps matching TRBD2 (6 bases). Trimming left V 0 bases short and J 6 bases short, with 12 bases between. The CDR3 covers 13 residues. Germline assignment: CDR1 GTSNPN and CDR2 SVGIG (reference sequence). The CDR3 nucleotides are TGTGCCTGGAGTGTTGGGGGGTTCGGCGAGCAGTACTTC. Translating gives CAWSVGGFGEQYF.

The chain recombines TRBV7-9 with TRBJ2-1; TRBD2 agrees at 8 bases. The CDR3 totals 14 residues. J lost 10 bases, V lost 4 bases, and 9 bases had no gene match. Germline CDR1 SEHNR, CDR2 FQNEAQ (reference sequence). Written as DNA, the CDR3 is TGTGCCAGCAGCTCCTCCGGACTAGCTCACGAGCAGTTCTTC. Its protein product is CASSSSGLAHEQFF.

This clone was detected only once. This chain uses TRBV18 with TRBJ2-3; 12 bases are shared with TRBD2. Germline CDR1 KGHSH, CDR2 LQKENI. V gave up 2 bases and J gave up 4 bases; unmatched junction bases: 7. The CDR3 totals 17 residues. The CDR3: CASSPGLAGRGPDTQYF. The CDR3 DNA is TGTGCCAGCTCACCAGGACTAGCGGGAAGGGGTCCAGATACGCAGTATTTT.

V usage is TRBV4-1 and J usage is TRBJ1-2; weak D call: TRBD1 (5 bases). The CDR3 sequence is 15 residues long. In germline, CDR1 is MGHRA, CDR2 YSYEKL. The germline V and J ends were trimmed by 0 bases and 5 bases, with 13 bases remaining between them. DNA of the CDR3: TGCGCCAGCAGCCAAGATAACTCAGGGATATATGGCTACACCTTC. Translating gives CASSQDNSGIYGYTF.

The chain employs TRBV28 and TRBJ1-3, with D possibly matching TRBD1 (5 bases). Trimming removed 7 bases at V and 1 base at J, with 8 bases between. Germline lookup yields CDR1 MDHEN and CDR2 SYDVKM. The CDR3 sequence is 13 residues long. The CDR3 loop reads CASIQGSGNTIYF. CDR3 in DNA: TGTGCCAGCATCCAGGGTTCTGGAAACACCATATATTTT.

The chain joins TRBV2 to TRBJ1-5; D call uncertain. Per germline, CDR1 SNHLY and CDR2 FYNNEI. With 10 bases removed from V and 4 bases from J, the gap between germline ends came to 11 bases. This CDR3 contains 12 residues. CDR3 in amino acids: CATREGNQPQHF. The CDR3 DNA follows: TGTGCCACCCGGGAAGGAAATCAGCCCCAGCATTTT.

CDR3 loop: CAWGRAGGLWSQYF. DNA for the CDR3: TGTGCCTGGGGTCGGGCGGGAGGGCTCTGGTCCCAGTACTTC. This chain connects TRBV30 to TRBJ2-5, with 9 positions matching TRBD2. Germline values: CDR1 GTSNPN, CDR2 SVGIG (reference sequence). V shed 5 bases, J shed 9 bases, and the junction held 13 bases outside the gene matches. CDR3 length: 14 residues. The variable domain in full, completed from reference TRBV30 and TRBJ2-5, reads SQTIHQWPATLVQPVGSPLSLECTVEGTSNPNLYWYRQAAGRGLQLLFYSVGIGQISSEVPQNLSASRPQDRQFILSSKKLLLSDSGFYLCAWGRAGGLWSQYFGPGTRLLVL.

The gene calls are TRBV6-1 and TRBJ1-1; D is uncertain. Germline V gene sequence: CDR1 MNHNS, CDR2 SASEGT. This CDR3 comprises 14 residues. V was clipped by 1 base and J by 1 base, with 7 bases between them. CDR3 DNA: TGTGCCAGCAGTGAAGGAGGCACGAACACTGAAGCTTTCTTT. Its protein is CASSEGGTNTEAFF.

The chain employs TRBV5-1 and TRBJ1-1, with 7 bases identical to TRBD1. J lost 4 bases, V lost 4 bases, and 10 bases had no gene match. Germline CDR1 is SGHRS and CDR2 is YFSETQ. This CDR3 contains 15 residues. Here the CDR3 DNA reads TGCGCCAGCAGCGAAGGGGACAGCAGAATCACTGAAGCTTTCTTT. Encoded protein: CASSEGDSRITEAFF.

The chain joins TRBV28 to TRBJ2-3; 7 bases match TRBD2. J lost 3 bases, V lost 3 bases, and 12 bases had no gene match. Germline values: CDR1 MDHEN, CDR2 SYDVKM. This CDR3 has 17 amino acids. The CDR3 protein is CASSLTSRGEETDTQYF. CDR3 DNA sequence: TGTGCCAGCAGTTTGACTTCCCGGGGGGAGGAAACAGATACGCAGTATTTT.

The CDR3 sequence is CASSPPGAGGMDVLTF. As DNA, the CDR3 is TGTGCCAGCTCACCACCCGGGGCAGGGGGCATGGACGTCCTGACTTTC. The V and J genes are TRBV18 and TRBJ2-6; 8 nucleotides align to TRBD1. With V trimmed by 0 bases and J by 11 bases, 9 bases remained unmatched. Germline V gene lookup returns CDR1 KGHSH and CDR2 LQKENI. The CDR3 sequence is 16 residues long.

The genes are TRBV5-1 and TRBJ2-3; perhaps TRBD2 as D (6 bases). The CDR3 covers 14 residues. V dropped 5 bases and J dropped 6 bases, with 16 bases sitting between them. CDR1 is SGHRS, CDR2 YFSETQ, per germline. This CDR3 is CASSLEWSGDTQYF. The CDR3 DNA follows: TGCGCCAGCAGTCTGGAGTGGAGCGGGGATACGCAGTATTTT.

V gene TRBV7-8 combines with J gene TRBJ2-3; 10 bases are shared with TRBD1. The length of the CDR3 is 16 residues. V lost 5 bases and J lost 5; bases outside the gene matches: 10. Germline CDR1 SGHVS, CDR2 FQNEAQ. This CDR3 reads CASSPLGTGALDTQYF. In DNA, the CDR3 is TGTGCCAGCAGCCCCCTCGGGACAGGGGCATTAGATACGCAGTATTTT.